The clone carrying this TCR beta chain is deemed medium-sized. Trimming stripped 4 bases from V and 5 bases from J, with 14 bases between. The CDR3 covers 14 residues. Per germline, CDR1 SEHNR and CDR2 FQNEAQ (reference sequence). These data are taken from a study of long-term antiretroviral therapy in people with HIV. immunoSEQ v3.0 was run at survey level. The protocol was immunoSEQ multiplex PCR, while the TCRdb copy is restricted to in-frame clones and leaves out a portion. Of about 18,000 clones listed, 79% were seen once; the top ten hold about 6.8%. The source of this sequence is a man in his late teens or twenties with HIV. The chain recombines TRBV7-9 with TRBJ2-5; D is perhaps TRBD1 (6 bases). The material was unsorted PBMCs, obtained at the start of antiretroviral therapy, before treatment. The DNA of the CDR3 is TGTGCCAGCAGCTCTACAGGGCTGGGGGAGACCCAGTACTTC. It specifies CASSSTGLGETQYF.